Detailed here is one T cell receptor (beta chain). Antigen unknown. This entry is derived from a study of blood T cells in healthy people across ages. General observations from the study: More naive CD4+ cells and higher diversity were found in long-lived than in aged donors.

The second PCR ran about 6 to 11 cycles with a sample-barcoded 5' primer and J-beta primers. Carrying 12 random nucleotides, a template-switch adaptor labeled each individual cDNA molecule. TCRdb re-analysed the 5' RACE reads in MiXCR, keeping a single row per CDR3 protein. Here the sample spans 910,000 or so distinct CDR3 sequences, roughly half being singletons. Healthy Caucasian individuals from Russia aged about 6 to 95 were enrolled as donors. The V gene's germline CDR1 is SGHNT and CDR2 YENEEA. The CDR3 runs to 16 residues. V gave up 6 bases and J gave up 3 bases, with 21 bases separating them. The V call is TRBV11-3, the J call TRBJ2-7, with D perhaps TRBD1 (6 bases). Sequencing input: blood. The receptor comes from a woman aged 55-70 years in good health. This chain's CDR3 is CASRFLTGQPDYEQYF. Here the CDR3 DNA reads TGTGCCAGCAGGTTCCTCACTGGACAGCCCGACTACGAGCAGTACTTC.